Presented here are 23 T cell receptor beta chains from one specimen sequenced in a study of T cell responses to AZD1222 COVID-19 vaccine. Profiled with immunoSEQ multiplex PCR; TCRdb holds only in-frame clones, not every one. The data contain about 200,000 clones, around 88% of them singletons. This material consisted of peripheral blood, taken on day 0 of AZD1222 vaccination. All receptors come from an adult in good health.

The rearrangement joins TRBV19 to TRBJ2-1; D possibly corresponds to TRBD1 (6 bases). V lost 5 bases and J 3 bases, leaving 11 bases between the germline ends. The CDR3 extends over 14 amino acids. Germline V gene lookup returns CDR1 LNHDA and CDR2 SQIVND (reference sequence). The CDR3 spells CASSLGGLYNEQFF. CDR3 nucleotides: TGTGCCAGTAGTTTAGGGGGTCTCTACAATGAGCAGTTCTTC. Drawing the rest from reference TRBV19 and TRBJ2-1, the complete variable domain is DGGITQSPKYLFRKEGQNVTLSCEQNLNHDAMYWYRQDPGQGLRLIYYSQIVNDFQKGDIAEGYSVSREKKESFPLTVTSAQKNPTAFYLCASSLGGLYNEQFFGPGTRLTVL.

The chain is built from TRBV19 and TRBJ2-1; D uncertain. CDR1 LNHDA and CDR2 SQIVND come from the germline V gene (reference sequence). The CDR3 contains 13 residues. V lost 6 bases, J lost 0 bases, and 6 bases lay in between. Here the CDR3 DNA reads TGTGCCAGTAGGAAACGCTCCTACAATGAGCAGTTCTTC. Translated: CASRKRSYNEQFF.

This chain uses TRBV19 with TRBJ2-7; TRBD2 might be the D (6 bases). Deletions cut 5 bases from V and 0 bases from J, with 20 bases between. CDR1 and CDR2 from the germline V gene are LNHDA and SQIVND (reference sequence). The CDR3 spans 17 residues. The CDR3: CASSPRLIGGSSYEQYF. In nucleotides, the CDR3 is TGTGCCAGTAGTCCCCGTCTGATCGGGGGAAGCTCCTACGAGCAGTACTTC.

The rearrangement uses TRBV5-1 and TRBJ2-3; 10 bases map to TRBD1. The CDR3 sequence is 18 residues long. Germline lookup yields CDR1 SGHRS and CDR2 YFSETQ. V lost 2 bases to trimming and J lost 5 bases; unmatched junction nucleotides: 14. The DNA of the CDR3 is TGCGCCAGCAGCTTAGCAAAAGACAGGGGGCTACGTGGAGATACGCAGTATTTT. Translation gives CASSLAKDRGLRGDTQYF. The full variable domain, in which reference TRBV5-1 and TRBJ2-3 provide the parts outside the CDR3, is KAGVTQTPRYLIKTRGQQVTLSCSPISGHRSVSWYQQTPGQGLQFLFEYFSETQRNKGNFPGRFSGRQFSNSRSEMNVSTLELGDSALYLCASSLAKDRGLRGDTQYFGPGTRLTVL.

This clone is a singleton in its sample. The chain links TRBV3-1 (or the pseudogene TRBV3-2) to TRBJ2-3; 10 bases map to TRBD1. The CDR3 is 15 residues long. Trimming took 1 base from V and 3 from J; bases not matched to a gene: 1. CDR1 and CDR2 (germline): LGHDT, YNNKEL (reference sequence). The CDR3 loop reads CASSQADRGTDTQYF. The CDR3 DNA follows: TGTGCCAGCAGCCAAGCGGACAGGGGGACAGATACGCAGTATTTT.

The chain is built from TRBV7-9 and TRBJ2-2, with TRBD2 as a possible D gene (6 bases). Trimming removed 1 base from V and 4 bases from J, with 13 bases in between. Germline CDR1 reads SEHNR; CDR2 reads FQNEAQ (reference sequence). The CDR3 runs 16 residues. The CDR3 nucleotides are TGTGCCAGCAGCTTAGAAGTCGGCGGGGCCACCGGGGAGCTGTTTTTT. It codes for CASSLEVGGATGELFF.

The rearrangement joins TRBV27 to TRBJ1-1; TRBD1 might be the D (5 bases). V was shortened by 2 bases and J by 8 bases, with 9 bases between the two germline ends. Germline CDR1 MNHEY, CDR2 SMNVEV (reference sequence). CDR3 length: 12 amino acids. The CDR3 loop reads CASSLPPGEAFF. CDR3 in DNA: TGTGCCAGCAGTTTACCCCCAGGGGAAGCTTTCTTT.

This clone was seen once. This rearrangement joins TRBV24-1 to TRBJ2-3, with 7 positions matching TRBD2. Per germline, CDR1 KGHDR and CDR2 SFDVKD. This CDR3 comprises 19 residues. The J segment lost 0 bases and the V segment lost 6 bases, leaving 17 bases of the junction unmatched. The chain's CDR3 is CATSRSAIRLAESTDTQYF. The CDR3 bases are TGTGCCACCAGTCGCTCGGCTATTAGGCTAGCGGAAAGCACAGATACGCAGTATTTT.

The chain combines TRBV6-4 with TRBJ1-2; no firm D call. There are 16 residues in the CDR3. Germline CDR1 is MRHNA and CDR2 is SNTAGT. V lost 7 bases to trimming and J lost 7 bases, with 25 bases between them. The CDR3 sequence is CASIPPIRVKKGGYTF. The CDR3 DNA follows: TGTGCCAGCATCCCACCTATACGGGTCAAAAAAGGTGGCTACACCTTC.

About this clone: This CDR3 is also generated by other DNA sequences in the sample. The chain links TRBV12-3 or TRBV12-4 to TRBJ2-3, with D unresolved. The V end lost 3 bases, the J end lost 6 bases, and 4 bases lay between the germline ends. This CDR3 has 11 residues. In DNA, the CDR3 is TGTGCCAGCAGTTTGGGGGATACGCAGTATTTT. It codes for CASSLGDTQYF.

This chain links TRBV19 with TRBJ1-5; maybe TRBD1 (6 bases). Trimming removed 6 bases at V and 6 bases at J, with 15 bases between. The germline V gene has CDR1 LNHDA and CDR2 SQIVND (reference sequence). The CDR3 is made up of 14 amino acids. The CDR3 loop is CASSLRGRGQPQHF. CDR3 nucleotide sequence: TGTGCCAGTAGCCTGCGAGGCAGGGGTCAGCCCCAGCATTTT.

The chain has TRBV28 and TRBJ1-5, with 8 positions matching TRBD1. The V and J ends lost 5 bases and 5 bases, in that order; junction bases with no gene match: 5. The CDR3 is 14 amino acids. Germline V lookup: CDR1 MDHEN, CDR2 SYDVKM. The CDR3: CASSPGGEDQPQHF. The CDR3 DNA sequence: TGTGCCAGCAGTCCAGGGGGCGAGGATCAGCCCCAGCATTTT.

V gene TRBV11-1 combines with J gene TRBJ1-4; D perhaps matches TRBD1 (6 bases). Germline loops: CDR1 SGHAT, CDR2 FQDESV (reference sequence). Deletions cut 4 bases from V and 5 bases from J, with 14 bases between. The CDR3 runs 15 residues. CDR3 residues: CASSSTWRGNEKLFF. DNA of the CDR3: TGTGCCAGCAGCTCGACGTGGAGGGGGAATGAAAAACTGTTTTTT.

The chain links TRBV19 to TRBJ1-5; 10 bases line up with TRBD1. V gave up 5 bases and J gave up 10 bases; unmatched junction bases: 8. This CDR3 spans 14 amino acids. Germline CDR1 reads LNHDA; CDR2 reads SQIVND (reference sequence). CDR3 in DNA: TGTGCCAGTAGTTCTCGGACAGGGGGACGACCCCAGCATTTT. This codes for CASSSRTGGRPQHF.

In its sample, this clone was seen a few times. V gene TRBV27 combines with J gene TRBJ1-2, with 7 bases that match TRBD1. This CDR3 has 13 amino acids. V was clipped by 5 bases and J by 5 bases; unmatched bases: 5. CDR1 is MNHEY and CDR2 is SMNVEV in the germline V gene (reference sequence). The CDR3 DNA sequence: TGTGCCAGCAGTCCGGGACAGTCTTATGGCTACACCTTC. It translates to CASSPGQSYGYTF.

The rearrangement joins TRBV6-5 to TRBJ2-2; possibly TRBD1 for D (6 bases). The CDR3 runs 13 residues. The ends were cut back, 2 bases at V and 5 bases at J, with 6 bases in the middle. The V gene's germline CDR1 is MNHEY and CDR2 SVGAGI. The CDR3 sequence is CASSYRGTGELFF. In nucleotides, the CDR3 is TGTGCCAGCAGTTACAGGGGGACCGGGGAGCTGTTTTTT.

The rearrangement links TRBV6-4 to TRBJ2-3; the D gene is possibly TRBD1 (6 bases). V lost 5 bases, J lost 4 bases, and 10 bases lay in between. CDR3 length equals 13 residues. CDR1 is MRHNA, CDR2 SNTAGT, per germline. The CDR3 reads CASSKQGSDTQYF. CDR3 sequence (DNA): TGTGCCAGCAGTAAACAGGGCTCAGATACGCAGTATTTT.

This clone has just a few counts. The chain links TRBV7-9 to TRBJ2-2; TRBD2 is a possible D gene (5 bases). The CDR3 covers 15 residues. Germline lookup yields CDR1 SEHNR and CDR2 FQNEAQ (reference sequence). V shed 3 bases and J shed 5 bases, with 13 bases lying between them. CDR3 sequence: CASSLAGPGTGELFF. In DNA form, the CDR3 reads TGTGCCAGCAGCTTGGCTGGGCCGGGAACCGGGGAGCTGTTTTTT.

V usage is TRBV7-2 and J usage is TRBJ2-1, with D maybe TRBD2 (6 bases). Trimming left V 4 bases short and J 8 bases short, with 27 bases between. CDR1 SGHTA and CDR2 FQGNSA come from the germline V gene. The CDR3 is 18 residues long. The CDR3 protein is CASSYPRGGTPSRDEQFF. CDR3 DNA sequence: TGTGCCAGCAGCTACCCGCGTGGCGGGACGCCTTCTAGAGATGAGCAGTTCTTC.

The chain uses TRBV28 and TRBJ2-7, with 9 bases fitting TRBD2. The CDR3 is 15 amino acids. CDR1 MDHEN and CDR2 SYDVKM come from the germline V gene. Unmatched junction bases numbered 5, after V lost 3 bases and J lost 2 bases. CDR3 residues: CASSLPAGGPYEQYF. CDR3 DNA: TGTGCCAGCAGTTTGCCAGCGGGGGGCCCCTACGAGCAGTACTTC.

This chain uses TRBV19 with TRBJ1-5; TRBD1 matches at 7 bases. Germline assignment: CDR1 LNHDA and CDR2 SQIVND (reference sequence). The CDR3 sequence is 16 residues long. The V and J ends lost 7 bases and 0 bases, in that order; junction bases with no gene match: 9. CDR3 loop: CASNMGQLYSNQPQHF. The DNA of the CDR3 is TGTGCCAGTAACATGGGACAGCTCTATAGCAATCAGCCCCAGCATTTT.

The rearrangement links TRBV29-1 to TRBJ1-4; 7 nucleotides align to TRBD1. Germline V lookup: CDR1 SQVTM, CDR2 ANQGSEA. CDR3 length equals 13 residues. The J segment lost 3 bases and the V segment lost 6 bases, leaving 4 bases of the junction unmatched. The CDR3 here is CSVKTGSNEKLFF. The CDR3 bases are TGCAGCGTGAAGACAGGGTCTAATGAAAAACTGTTTTTT.

This sequence joins TRBV30 and TRBJ1-2; 8 bases fit TRBD1. V was pared by 3 bases and J by 5 bases, with 8 bases of the junction left unmatched. The CDR3 extends over 14 amino acids. Germline loops: CDR1 GTSNPN, CDR2 SVGIG (reference sequence). The CDR3 coding sequence is TGTGCCTGGAGCGGCCAGGGGGCGGGGTATGGCTACACCTTC. Residues: CAWSGQGAGYGYTF.